A single sample gave rise to the 9 T cell receptor beta chains below, sequenced in a study of Graves' ophthalmopathy and Graves' hyperthyroidism. The TCR beta CDR3 regions underwent amplification from RNA transcripts. RT-PCR in the first round used HTBI primers; a second-round multiplex PCR followed. TCRdb independently ran MiXCR on the multiplex PCR reads; one entry per CDR3 protein. The sample has more than 1,000,000 distinct CDR3 sequences, 35% to 45% seen once; the top ten hold 8.5% to 14%. Source material: peripheral blood or thyroid tissue (not recorded which). The source of these receptors is an adult man with Graves' hyperthyroidism.

This clonotype was seen at least ten times. The rearrangement links TRBV19 to TRBJ2-7; D remains unclear. V dropped 0 bases and J dropped 2 bases, with 8 bases sitting between them. The CDR3 sequence is 14 residues long. Germline assignment: CDR1 LNHDA and CDR2 SQIVND (reference sequence). CDR3 nucleotides: TGTGCCAGTAGTATAGACGGCGGAACCTACGAGCAGTACTTC. As protein: CASSIDGGTYEQYF.

The chain recombines TRBV18 with TRBJ2-5; D call uncertain. V was trimmed by 4 bases and J by 4 bases, leaving 10 bases between them. The length of the CDR3 is 13 residues. CDR1 KGHSH and CDR2 LQKENI come from the germline V gene. The CDR3 region has the DNA TGTGCCAGCTCACGAGAGGTCGGAGAGACCCAGTACTTC. Encoded protein: CASSREVGETQYF.

The table lists this clonotype with many counts. The chain links TRBV20-1 to TRBJ1-2; tentative D call: TRBD1 (6 bases). Germline assignment: CDR1 DFQATT and CDR2 SNEGSKA (reference sequence). Trimming took off 7 bases at V and 5 bases at J, with 26 bases between the two ends. The CDR3 totals 16 residues. The CDR3 bases are TGCAGTGTTCCCTTTCGGGGGCAGGGTGGATTATATGGCTACACCTTC. Residues: CSVPFRGQGGLYGYTF.

The chain carries TRBV5-1 and TRBJ1-3; D unclear. Germline V gene sequence: CDR1 SGHRS, CDR2 YFSETQ. The CDR3 consists of 16 residues. Deletions cut 0 bases from V and 0 bases from J, with 10 bases between. CDR3 nucleotides: TGCGCCAGCAGCTTGGTGTCAGGAGACTCTGGAAACACCATATATTTT. As protein: CASSLVSGDSGNTIYF.

This clonotype was recorded a few times. V and J are TRBV4-1 and TRBJ2-5, with 15 bases identical to TRBD2. The CDR3 consists of 19 residues. CDR1 is MGHRA and CDR2 is YSYEKL in the germline V gene. The V segment lost 0 bases and the J segment 1 base; nucleotides outside the gene matches: 6. CDR3 in amino acids: CASSQEGTSGGPLQETQYF. DNA of the CDR3: TGCGCCAGCAGCCAAGAGGGGACTAGCGGGGGGCCACTCCAAGAGACCCAGTACTTC.

A single count supports this clonotype. The chain uses TRBV29-1 and TRBJ2-5, with 9 positions matching TRBD2. CDR1 and CDR2 from the germline V gene are SQVTM and ANQGSEA. There are 15 residues in the CDR3. V gave up 6 bases and J gave up 4 bases; unmatched junction bases: 12. The CDR3 nucleotides are TGCAGCGTCCCCACCCGTAGCGGGAGCCGAGAGACCCAGTACTTC. Translated, it gives CSVPTRSGSRETQYF.

This clonotype appeared many times. The chain is built from TRBV7-2 and TRBJ2-7; tentative D call: TRBD2 (6 bases). Germline V lookup: CDR1 SGHTA, CDR2 FQGNSA. The germline V and J ends were trimmed by 4 bases and 6 bases, with 13 bases remaining between them. This CDR3 has 13 residues. The CDR3 loop is CASSSRRGLEQYF. DNA of the CDR3: TGTGCCAGCAGCTCCCGAAGGGGACTCGAGCAGTACTTC.

In its sample, this clonotype was seen many times. The V gene is TRBV7-9, the J gene TRBJ1-1; TRBD1 is a possible D gene (6 bases). The CDR3 totals 15 residues. Trimming pared 4 bases from V and 1 base from J, leaving 13 bases between. Germline assignment: CDR1 SEHNR and CDR2 FQNEAQ (reference sequence). For the CDR3, the DNA is TGTGCCAGCAGCTCACAGGGCGGGGGGAACACTGAAGCTTTCTTT. Translation: CASSSQGGGNTEAFF.

Concerning this clonotype itself: This sequence may be a read error, since a much larger clone differs from it by one base. This chain connects TRBV7-9 to TRBJ2-5; possible D gene TRBD2, 5 bases. Germline V lookup: CDR1 SEHNR, CDR2 FQNEAQ (reference sequence). This CDR3 has 11 amino acids. The CDR3 reads CASIFGETPYF. The DNA of the CDR3 is TGTGCCAGCATCTTCGGGGAGACCCCGTACTTC.